This TCR beta chain was recovered during a study of T cell responses to AZD1222 COVID-19 vaccine. Study-level background: Researchers grouped second doses given at about 4 or about 12 weeks into one pool. Study results and limitations: Clonal diversity was possibly underestimated; the donors were predominantly white British and more often female. In all cases, repertoires were sampled only after the peak T cell response.

Germline V gene lookup returns CDR1 MNHNY and CDR2 SVGAGI (reference sequence). There are 15 residues in the CDR3. V lost 2 bases, J lost 4 bases, and 7 bases stayed unmatched. TCRdb keeps only in-frame clones here, not all; method: immunoSEQ multiplex PCR. Here the sample spans tens of thousands of clones, over 75% being singletons. About this clone itself: Its antigen remains unknown.

The chain links TRBV6-6 to TRBJ2-7, with 8 bases identical to TRBD2. Sequences were derived from peripheral blood, sampled on day 0 of AZD1222 vaccination. The sequence was obtained from an adult in good health. The CDR3 loop reads CASSYGRTSSYEQYF. The CDR3 region has the DNA TGTGCCAGCAGTTACGGTCGGACTAGCAGTTACGAGCAGTACTTC.